This T cell receptor beta chain was sequenced in a study of STAT5B mutations in CD4+ large granular lymphocyte leukemia. Points from the study as a whole: Data were not HLA-matched across samples.

In regard to this clone: Its antigen is as yet unknown.

Repertoires were generated with immunoSEQ multiplex PCR, while TCRdb's copy carries only in-frame clones and drops some. Of tens of thousands of clones in the sample, over 70% were seen once. The CDR3 covers 16 residues. Germline V lookup: CDR1 SGHVS, CDR2 FQNEAQ. V was trimmed by 1 base and J by 4 bases, leaving 14 bases between them. Sequencing was performed on CD4+ T cells from blood buffy coats. The chain uses TRBV7-8 and TRBJ1-3, with D tentatively TRBD1 (6 bases). The sequence derives from a human donor in good health. CDR3 nucleotides: TGTGCCAGCAGCTTAGTCCCGGACAGCGCCGGAAACACCATATATTTT. Amino acid sequence: CASSLVPDSAGNTIYF.